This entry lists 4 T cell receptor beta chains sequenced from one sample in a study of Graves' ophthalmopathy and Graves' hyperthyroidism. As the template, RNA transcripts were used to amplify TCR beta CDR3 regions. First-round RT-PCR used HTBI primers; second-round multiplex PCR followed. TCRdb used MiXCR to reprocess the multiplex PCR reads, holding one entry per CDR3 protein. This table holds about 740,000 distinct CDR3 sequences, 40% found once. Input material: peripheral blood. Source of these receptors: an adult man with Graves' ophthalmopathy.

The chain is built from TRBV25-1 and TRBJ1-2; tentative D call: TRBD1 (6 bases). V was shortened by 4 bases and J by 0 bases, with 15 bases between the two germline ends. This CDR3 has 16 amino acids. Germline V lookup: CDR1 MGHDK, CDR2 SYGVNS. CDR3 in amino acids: CASSARGGQTNYGYTF. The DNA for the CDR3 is TGTGCCAGCAGTGCTAGAGGGGGACAAACTAACTATGGCTACACCTTC.

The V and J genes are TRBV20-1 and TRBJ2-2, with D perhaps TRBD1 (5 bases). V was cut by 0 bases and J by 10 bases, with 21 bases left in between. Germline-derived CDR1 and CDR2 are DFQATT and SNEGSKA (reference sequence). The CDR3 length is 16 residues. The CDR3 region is CSARDAFQGPPEELFF. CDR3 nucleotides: TGCAGTGCTAGAGATGCCTTTCAGGGTCCGCCCGAGGAGCTGTTTTTT.

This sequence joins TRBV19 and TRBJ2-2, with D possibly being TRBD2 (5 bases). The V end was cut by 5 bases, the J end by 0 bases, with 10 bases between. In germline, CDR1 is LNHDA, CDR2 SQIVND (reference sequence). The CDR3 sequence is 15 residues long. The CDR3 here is CASSGRATNTGELFF. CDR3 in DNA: TGTGCCAGTAGTGGGCGGGCTACGAACACCGGGGAGCTGTTTTTT.

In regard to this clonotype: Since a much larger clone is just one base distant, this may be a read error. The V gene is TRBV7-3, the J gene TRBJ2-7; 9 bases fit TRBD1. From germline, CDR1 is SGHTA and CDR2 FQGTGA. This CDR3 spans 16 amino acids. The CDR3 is CAGSLSTGQGSYEQYF. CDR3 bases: TGTGCCGGCAGCTTATCTACGGGACAGGGCTCCTACGAGCAGTACTTC. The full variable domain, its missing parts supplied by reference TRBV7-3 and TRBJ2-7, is GAGVSQTPSNKVTEKGKYVELRCDPISGHTALYWYRQSLGQGPEFLIYFQGTGAADDSGLPNDRFFAVRPEGSVSTLKIQRTERGDSAVYLCAGSLSTGQGSYEQYFGPGTRLTVT.